What follows are 10 T cell receptor beta chains derived from one specimen sequenced in a study of blood T cell repertoires in COVID-19. Clones were read by immunoSEQ multiplex PCR, and TCRdb kept only the in-frame ones, dropping some. The sample shows about 200,000 clones, 80% to 90% of them seen only once. Specimen: peripheral blood. The receptors come from a human donor in a cohort sampled during active COVID-19.

The J gene is TRBJ1-4, the V gene TRBV2; 9 bases are shared with TRBD1. CDR1 is SNHLY and CDR2 is FYNNEI in the germline V gene. Trimming removed 7 bases from V and 7 bases from J; junction bases left unmatched: 7. The CDR3 contains 14 residues. Written as DNA, the CDR3 is TGTGCCAGCAACCCGGACAGGGGAAGTGAAAAACTGTTTTTT. Its translation: CASNPDRGSEKLFF. The whole variable domain, remainder taken from reference TRBV2 and TRBJ1-4, is EPEVTQTPSHQVTQMGQEVILRCVPISNHLYFYWYRQILGQKVEFLVSFYNNEISEKSEIFDDQFSVERPDGSNFTLKIRSTKLEDSAMYFCASNPDRGSEKLFFGSGTQLSVL.

V gene TRBV18 combines with J gene TRBJ2-3; 13 nucleotides line up with TRBD2. The V and J ends lost 3 bases and 3 bases, in that order; junction bases with no gene match: 9. The CDR3 loop spans 18 amino acids. CDR1 is KGHSH, CDR2 LQKENI, per germline. In nucleotides, the CDR3 is TGTGCCAGCTCACCTAGGACTAGCGGGGGAACCCTTACAGATACGCAGTATTTT. Translated, it gives CASSPRTSGGTLTDTQYF. The full variable domain, with the rest looked up from reference TRBV18 and TRBJ2-3, is NAGVMQNPRHLVRRRGQEARLRCSPMKGHSHVYWYRQLPEEGLKFMVYLQKENIIDESGMPKERFSAEFPKEGPSILRIQQVVRGDSAAYFCASSPRTSGGTLTDTQYFGPGTRLTVL.

The rearrangement uses TRBV12-5 and TRBJ2-1; tentative D call: TRBD1 (6 bases). Trimming took 5 bases from V and 8 from J, leaving 19 bases between them. CDR3 length: 15 amino acids. Germline V gene data show CDR1 as LGHNT and CDR2 as FRNRAP. The CDR3 loop reads CASGKQGLVLDEQFF. CDR3 bases: TGTGCTAGTGGTAAACAGGGTCTGGTCTTGGATGAGCAGTTCTTC.

The V gene is TRBV5-5, the J gene TRBJ2-7; TRBD2 is a possible D gene (5 bases). This CDR3 spans 14 amino acids. Trimming left V 0 bases short and J 3 bases short, with 10 bases between. From germline, CDR1 is SGHKS and CDR2 YYEKEE (reference sequence). CDR3 sequence: CASSLGGGYYEQYF. The CDR3 bases are TGTGCCAGCAGCTTGGGTGGAGGATACTACGAGCAGTACTTC.

V and J are TRBV11-3 and TRBJ2-5; tentatively, D is TRBD2 (6 bases). The CDR3 sequence is 12 residues long. Germline V lookup: CDR1 SGHNT, CDR2 YENEEA. Trimming stripped 6 bases from V and 4 bases from J, with 9 bases between. DNA for the CDR3: TGTGCCAGCAGTTATAGCGGAGAGACCCAGTACTTC. Translating it yields CASSYSGETQYF. The whole variable domain, filled in from reference TRBV11-3 and TRBJ2-5, reads EAGVVQSPRYKIIEKKQPVAFWCNPISGHNTLYWYLQNLGQGPELLIRYENEEAVDDSQLPKDRFSAERLKGVDSTLKIQPAELGDSAVYLCASSYSGETQYFGPGTRLLVL.

This chain connects TRBV24-1 to TRBJ2-1; TRBD2 matches at 11 bases. J gave up 2 bases and V 6 bases, and 8 bases lay outside the gene matches. This CDR3 is built from 17 residues. Per germline, CDR1 KGHDR and CDR2 SFDVKD. The chain's CDR3 is CATSPGPSGRPYNEQFF. The DNA of the CDR3 is TGTGCCACCAGTCCCGGGCCTAGCGGGAGGCCCTACAATGAGCAGTTCTTC.

This clone was picked up a small number of times. V is TRBV5-4 and J is TRBJ2-2; D may be TRBD1 (5 bases). The V and J ends lost 5 bases and 5 bases respectively, with 10 bases between them. Germline CDR1 reads SGHNT; CDR2 reads YYREEE (reference sequence). The CDR3 is made up of 13 amino acids. The CDR3 sequence is CASRGPGTGELFF. CDR3 nucleotide sequence: TGTGCCAGCAGGGGGCCCGGGACCGGGGAGCTGTTTTTT.

V gene TRBV28 combines with J gene TRBJ1-4; D is undetermined. Germline assignment: CDR1 MDHEN and CDR2 SYDVKM. Deletions cut 1 base from V and 1 base from J, with 13 bases between. The length of the CDR3 is 17 residues. CDR3 sequence reads: CASSLYGRGRTNEKLFF. CDR3 in DNA: TGTGCCAGCAGTTTATATGGCAGAGGGAGAACTAATGAAAAACTGTTTTTT.

This clone was observed a few times. V is TRBV5-1 and J is TRBJ1-1, with D unclear. V lost 4 bases and J lost 4, with 14 bases in between. The CDR3 is 14 residues long. CDR1 is SGHRS and CDR2 is YFSETQ in the germline V gene. The CDR3 DNA reads TGCGCCAGCAGCGGAAGACAAGGAGGCACTGAAGCTTTCTTT. Translated: CASSGRQGGTEAFF.

V and J are TRBV2 and TRBJ2-5; D perhaps matches TRBD1 (5 bases). The germline V gene has CDR1 SNHLY and CDR2 FYNNEI. Trimming removed 6 bases from V and 2 bases from J, with 16 bases in between. The CDR3 is 15 amino acids. The CDR3 loop reads CASRKTARDQETQYF. CDR3 DNA sequence: TGTGCCAGCAGAAAGACGGCCAGGGATCAAGAGACCCAGTACTTC. Looking up the rest from reference TRBV2 and TRBJ2-5 gives the full variable domain: EPEVTQTPSHQVTQMGQEVILRCVPISNHLYFYWYRQILGQKVEFLVSFYNNEISEKSEIFDDQFSVERPDGSNFTLKIRSTKLEDSAMYFCASRKTARDQETQYFGPGTRLLVL.